Presented here are 22 T cell receptor beta chains from one specimen sequenced in a study of early T cells in non-severe SARS-CoV-2 infection. MiXCR, applied by TCRdb to the 5' RACE reads, yields one record per CDR3 protein. This sample yields fewer than 40,000 distinct CDR3 sequences, of which 6.6% are seen a single time; less than 3% belongs to the top ten. The sample was whole blood. The receptors stem from an adult who was a healthcare worker with PCR-confirmed SARS-CoV-2 infection or an uninfected control (not recorded which).

This clonotype has more than one count but fewer than ten. The CDR3 loop reads CASSRDRYTGELFF. The CDR3 DNA is TGCGCCAGCAGCCGGGACAGATACACCGGGGAGCTGTTTTTT. This sequence joins TRBV5-1 and TRBJ2-2, with 7 bases fitting TRBD1. Germline V gives CDR1 SGHRS, CDR2 YFSETQ. The CDR3 extends over 14 amino acids. With 4 bases clipped from V and 3 bases from J, the junction kept 3 bases outside the gene matches.

This clonotype was counted ten times or more. The chain couples TRBV15 to TRBJ2-1; 11 bases are a match to TRBD2. Trimming took 1 base from V and 9 from J; bases not matched to a gene: 5. Germline CDR1 is LNHNV and CDR2 is YYDKDF (reference sequence). The CDR3 has 15 residues. The CDR3 sequence is CATSRADSGRGEQFF. In DNA form, the CDR3 reads TGTGCCACCAGCAGAGCGGATAGCGGGAGGGGTGAGCAGTTCTTC.

This clonotype was seen ten or more times. The chain carries TRBV28 and TRBJ2-7, with 8 bases matching TRBD1. This CDR3 spans 15 amino acids. The junction had 11 bases not matched to a gene; V was cut back by 4 bases and J by 6 bases. CDR1 and CDR2 (germline): MDHEN, SYDVKM. The CDR3, as DNA: TGTGCCAGCAGTTCCCCCGGACAGGGCCCTTCCGAGCAGTACTTC. This gives the protein CASSSPGQGPSEQYF.

In its sample, this clonotype was seen many times. This chain links TRBV10-3 with TRBJ1-5; possibly TRBD1 for D (5 bases). Germline V gene sequence: CDR1 ENHRY, CDR2 SYGVKD. With 6 bases removed from V and 4 bases from J, the gap between germline ends came to 13 bases. CDR3 length: 14 amino acids. Here the CDR3 reads CAISERQLNQPQHF. CDR3 in DNA: TGTGCCATCAGCGAGCGACAGTTAAATCAGCCCCAGCATTTT.

This clonotype appeared a few times. The V call is TRBV25-1, the J call TRBJ1-2; a possible D gene is TRBD1 (5 bases). Between the trimmed V and J ends, which lost 7 bases and 8 bases, there was a span of 20 bases. CDR1 MGHDK and CDR2 SYGVNS come from the germline V gene. This CDR3 region has 14 residues. CDR3 bases: TGTGCCAGCACCGAAGCTGGGGTAGGGGTAGGCTACACCTTC. This encodes CASTEAGVGVGYTF.

This clonotype was recorded at least ten times. This chain joins TRBV11-3 and TRBJ2-7, with TRBD2 as a possible D gene (6 bases). The CDR3 has 16 residues. V was clipped by 7 bases and J by 5 bases, with 24 bases between them. Germline CDR1 SGHNT, CDR2 YENEEA. The chain's CDR3 is CASTSNWGGMPHEQYF. The DNA for the CDR3 is TGTGCCAGCACCAGTAACTGGGGCGGGATGCCCCACGAGCAGTACTTC.

Judged by abundance, this clonotype is medium-sized (0.01 to 0.1%). This chain uses TRBV13 with TRBJ1-2, with no clear D. The germline V and J ends were trimmed by 5 bases and 0 bases, with 7 bases remaining between them. Germline lookup yields CDR1 PRHDT and CDR2 FYEKMQ (reference sequence). This CDR3 has 13 residues. CDR3 DNA: TGTGCCAGCAGCCTCAGGTCTAACTATGGCTACACCTTC. Protein sequence: CASSLRSNYGYTF.

This clonotype was counted many times. V usage is TRBV7-6 and J usage is TRBJ2-2, with 13 bases matching TRBD2. Germline CDR1 is SGHVS and CDR2 is FNYEAQ. Trimming cost V 6 bases and J 7 bases; bases outside gene matches: 14. The CDR3 sequence is 18 residues long. The CDR3 coding sequence is TGTGCCAGCAGTCTCATTCCCGGGACTAGCGGGAAGGACGGGGAGCTGTTTTTT. Translating it yields CASSLIPGTSGKDGELFF. Full variable domain (missing parts from reference TRBV7-6 and TRBJ2-2): GAGVSQSPRYKVTKRGQDVALRCDPISGHVSLYWYRQALGQGPEFLTYFNYEAQQDKSGLPNDRFSAERPEGSISTLTIQRTEQRDSAMYRCASSLIPGTSGKDGELFFGEGSRLTVL.

This clonotype has a count of ten or more. The genes are TRBV6-2 or TRBV6-3 and TRBJ2-1; a possible D gene is TRBD1 (6 bases). Germline V gene lookup returns CDR1 MNHEY and CDR2 SVGEGT. V was shortened by 4 bases and J by 9 bases, with 13 bases between the two germline ends. The CDR3 runs 13 residues. CDR3 bases: TGTGCCAGCAGTTTTTTAGAAGGGGGTGAGCAGTTCTTC. The encoded protein is CASSFLEGGEQFF.

In its sample, this clonotype was seen a few times. The CDR3 reads CASSPQGLPDEQFF. The CDR3 DNA follows: TGTGCCAGCAGTCCCCAAGGACTTCCGGATGAGCAGTTCTTC. The chain couples TRBV12-3 or TRBV12-4 to TRBJ2-1; maybe TRBD2 (5 bases). This CDR3 has 14 amino acids. Trimming removed 5 bases at V and 8 bases at J, with 16 bases between.

This clonotype occurred many times. The chain links TRBV18 to TRBJ2-5; D could derive from TRBD1 or TRBD2 (5 bases each). V was pared by 4 bases and J by 2 bases, with 11 bases between. Germline-derived CDR1 and CDR2 are KGHSH and LQKENI. CDR3 length: 14 residues. The CDR3 DNA reads TGTGCCAGCTCACGGGACGGACCACAAGAGACCCAGTACTTC. Protein sequence: CASSRDGPQETQYF.

There are many counts of this clonotype. The gene calls are TRBV20-1 and TRBJ1-5; TRBD1 might be the D (6 bases). With 5 bases removed from V and 3 bases from J, the gap between germline ends came to 14 bases. CDR1 is DFQATT and CDR2 is SNEGSKA in the germline V gene (reference sequence). The CDR3 loop spans 14 amino acids. The chain's CDR3 is CSAGNRVLNQPQHF. The CDR3 coding sequence is TGCAGTGCTGGAAACAGGGTCCTCAATCAGCCCCAGCATTTT.

At least ten counts were recorded for this clonotype. The chain joins TRBV7-2 to TRBJ2-2; D is undetermined. Germline-derived CDR1 and CDR2 are SGHTA and FQGNSA. This CDR3 has 14 residues. The germline V and J ends were trimmed by 5 bases and 0 bases, with 7 bases remaining between them. CDR3 protein: CASSQNSNTGELFF. The CDR3 nucleotides read TGTGCCAGCAGCCAGAATTCGAACACCGGGGAGCTGTTTTTT. The full variable domain, in which reference TRBV7-2 and TRBJ2-2 provide the parts outside the CDR3, is GAGVSQSPSNKVTEKGKDVELRCDPISGHTALYWYRQSLGQGLEFLIYFQGNSAPDKSGLPSDRFSAERTGGSVSTLTIQRTQQEDSAVYLCASSQNSNTGELFFGEGSRLTVL.

The CDR3 DNA sequence: TGTGCCAGCAGCTTAGTTCCGGGGGACTATGGCTACACCTTC. Translation: CASSLVPGDYGYTF. The J gene is TRBJ1-2, the V gene TRBV7-9, with D maybe TRBD1 (5 bases). The germline gives CDR1 SEHNR, CDR2 FQNEAQ (reference sequence). V dropped 1 base and J dropped 3 bases, with 9 bases sitting between them. The CDR3 consists of 14 residues.

By share, this clonotype counts as medium-sized. V is TRBV10-2 and J is TRBJ2-5; tentatively, D is TRBD1 (6 bases). V lost 5 bases to trimming and J lost 4 bases, with 11 bases between them. Germline V gene sequence: CDR1 WSHSY, CDR2 SAAADI. The CDR3 contains 13 residues. The CDR3 loop is CASSSGHIETQYF. The CDR3 coding sequence is TGCGCCAGCAGTTCGGGACACATAGAGACCCAGTACTTC.

There are a few counts of this clonotype. This chain links TRBV4-2 with TRBJ2-7; D unresolved. The CDR3 is 14 residues long. The V and J ends lost 0 bases and 6 bases respectively, with 12 bases between them. The germline V gene has CDR1 LGHNA and CDR2 YNFKEQ. The CDR3 region has the DNA TGTGCCAGCAGCCAAGAAGGTGGAAGGTTCGAGCAGTACTTC. This gives the protein CASSQEGGRFEQYF.

This clonotype appeared a few times. The J gene is TRBJ2-1, the V gene TRBV7-9; D gene unclear. The CDR3 length is 16 residues. Trimming took 2 bases from V and 0 from J, leaving 11 bases between them. The V gene's germline CDR1 is SEHNR and CDR2 FQNEAQ (reference sequence). The CDR3, as DNA: TGTGCCAGCAGCTTAATACCCGCGAGCTCCTACAATGAGCAGTTCTTC. It encodes CASSLIPASSYNEQFF.

This clonotype was recorded at least ten times. In DNA, the CDR3 is TGTGCCAGCAGTTTTCGGGCGGAGGGCACTGAAGCTTTCTTT. This sequence encodes CASSFRAEGTEAFF. The gene calls are TRBV28 and TRBJ1-1; D remains unclear. Germline V gene data show CDR1 as MDHEN and CDR2 as SYDVKM. The CDR3 runs to 14 residues. With 3 bases removed from V and 4 bases from J, the gap between germline ends came to 12 bases.

This clonotype was picked up many times. The DNA for the CDR3 is TGCAGTGCTAGAGGGTTAGCGGGAGCAGGCAATGAGCAGTTCTTC. Translated, it gives CSARGLAGAGNEQFF. The rearrangement uses TRBV20-1 and TRBJ2-1, with 9 bases fitting TRBD2. CDR1 is DFQATT, CDR2 SNEGSKA, per germline (reference sequence). CDR3 size: 15 residues. J gave up 6 bases and V 1 base, and 7 bases lay outside the gene matches.

This clonotype was observed at least ten times. The chain recombines TRBV28 with TRBJ2-3, with D unclear. Germline V gives CDR1 MDHEN, CDR2 SYDVKM. The CDR3 is 13 amino acids. Between the trimmed V and J ends, which lost 1 base and 3 bases, there was a span of 5 bases. The CDR3 is CASSLLNTDTQYF. CDR3 in DNA: TGTGCCAGCAGTTTATTGAATACAGATACGCAGTATTTT.

A word on this clonotype: Its ends do not fully match the called genes, so a read error is possible. The rearrangement joins TRBV6-4 to TRBJ2-5; either TRBD1 or TRBD2 may fit D (6 bases each). This CDR3 has 15 amino acids. Germline CDR1 reads MRHNA; CDR2 reads SNTAGT. The CDR3 region has the DNA TGTGCCAGCAGTGTATTCGGGGGCCCCCAAGAGACTCAGTACTTC. It codes for CASSVFGGPQETQYF.

This clonotype was recorded at least ten times. This chain connects TRBV18 to TRBJ2-6; a weak D match, TRBD1 (6 bases). This CDR3 spans 17 amino acids. V lost 2 bases and J 0 bases, leaving 11 bases between the germline ends. The germline CDR1 and CDR2 sequences are KGHSH and LQKENI. Here the CDR3 reads CASSPRQATSGANVLTF. CDR3 nucleotide sequence: TGTGCCAGCTCACCAAGACAGGCAACCTCTGGGGCCAACGTCCTGACTTTC.